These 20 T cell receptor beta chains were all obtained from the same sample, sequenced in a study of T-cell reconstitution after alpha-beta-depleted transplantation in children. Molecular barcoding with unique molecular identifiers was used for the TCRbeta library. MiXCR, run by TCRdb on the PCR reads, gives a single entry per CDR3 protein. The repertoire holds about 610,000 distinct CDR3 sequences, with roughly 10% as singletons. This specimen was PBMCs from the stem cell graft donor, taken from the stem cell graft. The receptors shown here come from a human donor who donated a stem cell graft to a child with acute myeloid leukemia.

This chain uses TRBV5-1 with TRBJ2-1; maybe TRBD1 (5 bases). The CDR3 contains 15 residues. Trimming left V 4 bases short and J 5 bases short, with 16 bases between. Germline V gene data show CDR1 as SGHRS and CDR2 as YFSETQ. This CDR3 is CASSPEPRQNNEQFF. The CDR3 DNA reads TGCGCCAGCAGCCCGGAACCCCGACAGAACAATGAGCAGTTCTTC.

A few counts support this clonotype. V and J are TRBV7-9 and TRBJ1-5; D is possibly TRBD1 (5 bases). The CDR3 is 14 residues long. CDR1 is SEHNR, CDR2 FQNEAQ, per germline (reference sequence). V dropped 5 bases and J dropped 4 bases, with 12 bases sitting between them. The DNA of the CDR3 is TGTGCCAGCAGCCCTGGGGGGTGGAATCAGCCCCAGCATTTT. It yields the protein CASSPGGWNQPQHF.

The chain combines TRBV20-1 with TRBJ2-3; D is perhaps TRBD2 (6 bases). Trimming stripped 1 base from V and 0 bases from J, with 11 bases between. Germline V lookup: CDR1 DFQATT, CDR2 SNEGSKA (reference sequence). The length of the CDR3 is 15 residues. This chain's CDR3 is CSARGGASSTDTQYF. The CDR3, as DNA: TGCAGTGCTAGAGGCGGGGCTTCTAGCACAGATACGCAGTATTTT.

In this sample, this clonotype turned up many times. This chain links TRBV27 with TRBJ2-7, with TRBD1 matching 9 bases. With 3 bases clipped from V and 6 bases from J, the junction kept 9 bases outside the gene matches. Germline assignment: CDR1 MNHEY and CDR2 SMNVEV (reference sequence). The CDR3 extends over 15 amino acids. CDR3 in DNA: TGTGCCAGCAGTTTCCACAGGGGGCGCCTCTCCGAGCAGTACTTC. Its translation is CASSFHRGRLSEQYF.

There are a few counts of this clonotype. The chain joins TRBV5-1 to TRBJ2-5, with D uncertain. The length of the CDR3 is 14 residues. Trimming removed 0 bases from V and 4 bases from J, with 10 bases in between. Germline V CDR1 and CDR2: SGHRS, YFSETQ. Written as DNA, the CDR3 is TGCGCCAGCAGCTTGGGGGATGCAGGAGAGACCCAGTACTTC. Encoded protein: CASSLGDAGETQYF.

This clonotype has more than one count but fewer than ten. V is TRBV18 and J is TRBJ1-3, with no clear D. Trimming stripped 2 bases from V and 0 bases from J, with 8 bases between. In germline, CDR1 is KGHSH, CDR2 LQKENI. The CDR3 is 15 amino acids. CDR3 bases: TGTGCCAGCTCACCAGGCAGTAGCTCTGGAAACACCATATATTTT. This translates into CASSPGSSSGNTIYF. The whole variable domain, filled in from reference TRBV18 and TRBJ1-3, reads NAGVMQNPRHLVRRRGQEARLRCSPMKGHSHVYWYRQLPEEGLKFMVYLQKENIIDESGMPKERFSAEFPKEGPSILRIQQVVRGDSAAYFCASSPGSSSGNTIYFGEGSWLTVV.

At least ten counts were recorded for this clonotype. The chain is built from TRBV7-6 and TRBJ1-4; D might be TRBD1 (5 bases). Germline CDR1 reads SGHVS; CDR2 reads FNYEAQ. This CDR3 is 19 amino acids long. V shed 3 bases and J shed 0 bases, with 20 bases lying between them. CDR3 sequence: CASSFTARDGPATNEKLFF. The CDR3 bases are TGTGCCAGCAGCTTTACCGCCCGGGACGGACCTGCAACTAATGAAAAACTGTTTTTT.

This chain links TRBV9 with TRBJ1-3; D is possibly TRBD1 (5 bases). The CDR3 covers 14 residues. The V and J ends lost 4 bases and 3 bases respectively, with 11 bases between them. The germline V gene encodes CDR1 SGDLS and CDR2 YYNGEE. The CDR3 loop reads CASSRRGDGNTIYF. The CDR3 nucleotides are TGTGCCAGCAGCCGGCGGGGGGATGGAAACACCATATATTTT.

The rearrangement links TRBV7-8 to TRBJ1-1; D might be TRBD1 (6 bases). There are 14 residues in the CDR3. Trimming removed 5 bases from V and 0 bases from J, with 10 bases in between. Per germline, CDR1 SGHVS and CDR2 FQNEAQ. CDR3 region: CASSRTGMNTEAFF. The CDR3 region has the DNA TGTGCCAGCAGCCGAACAGGGATGAACACTGAAGCTTTCTTT.

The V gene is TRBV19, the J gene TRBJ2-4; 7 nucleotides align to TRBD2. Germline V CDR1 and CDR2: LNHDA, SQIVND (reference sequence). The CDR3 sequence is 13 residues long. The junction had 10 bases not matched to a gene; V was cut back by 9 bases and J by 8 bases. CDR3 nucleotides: TGTGCCAGCCAAATACAAGCGGGACACATTCAGTACTTC. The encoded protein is CASQIQAGHIQYF.

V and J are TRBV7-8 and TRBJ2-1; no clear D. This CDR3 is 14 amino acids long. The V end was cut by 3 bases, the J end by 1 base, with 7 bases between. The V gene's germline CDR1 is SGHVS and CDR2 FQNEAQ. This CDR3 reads CASSFRVSYNEQFF. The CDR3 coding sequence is TGTGCCAGCAGCTTTAGAGTTTCCTACAATGAGCAGTTCTTC.

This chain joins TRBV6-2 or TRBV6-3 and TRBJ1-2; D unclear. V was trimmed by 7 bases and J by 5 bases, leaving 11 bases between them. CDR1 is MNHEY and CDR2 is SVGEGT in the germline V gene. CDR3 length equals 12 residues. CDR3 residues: CASTHSAYGYTF. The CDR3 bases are TGTGCCAGCACCCACAGCGCTTATGGCTACACCTTC.

This CDR3 is CASSYFPRQVLLGNTIYF. The CDR3 region has the DNA TGTGCCAGCAGTTACTTCCCTAGACAGGTTCTATTGGGAAACACCATATATTTT. The chain links TRBV6-5 to TRBJ1-3; D might be TRBD1 (6 bases). The germline CDR1 and CDR2 sequences are MNHEY and SVGAGI. The V gene lost 1 base and the J gene lost 4 bases, with 20 bases spanning the gap. CDR3 length equals 18 residues.

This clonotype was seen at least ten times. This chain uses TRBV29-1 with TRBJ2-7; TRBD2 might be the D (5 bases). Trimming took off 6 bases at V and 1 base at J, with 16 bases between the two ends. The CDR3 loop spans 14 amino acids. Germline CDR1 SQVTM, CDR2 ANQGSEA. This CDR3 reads CSVTLRTGSYEQYF. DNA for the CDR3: TGCAGCGTAACGCTCAGGACTGGGTCCTACGAGCAGTACTTC.

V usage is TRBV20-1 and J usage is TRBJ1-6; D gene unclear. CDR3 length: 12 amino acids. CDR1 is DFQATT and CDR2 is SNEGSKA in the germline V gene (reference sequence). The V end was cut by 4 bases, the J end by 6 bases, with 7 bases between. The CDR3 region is CSATDPNSPLHF. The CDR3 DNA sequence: TGCAGTGCTACGGACCCTAATTCACCCCTCCACTTT.

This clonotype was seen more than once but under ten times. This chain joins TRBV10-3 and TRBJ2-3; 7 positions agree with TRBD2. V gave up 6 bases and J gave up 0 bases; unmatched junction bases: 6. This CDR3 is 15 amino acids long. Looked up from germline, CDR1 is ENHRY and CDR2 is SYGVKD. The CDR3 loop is CAIRGGRRSTDTQYF. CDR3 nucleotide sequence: TGTGCCATCAGGGGAGGGAGGAGAAGCACAGATACGCAGTATTTT.

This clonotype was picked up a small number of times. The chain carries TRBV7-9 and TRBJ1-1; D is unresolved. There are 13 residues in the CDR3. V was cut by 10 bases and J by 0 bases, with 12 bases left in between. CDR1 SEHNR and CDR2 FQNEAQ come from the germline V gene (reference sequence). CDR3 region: CATQGRLNTEAFF. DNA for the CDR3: TGTGCCACCCAAGGACGCCTGAACACTGAAGCTTTCTTT.

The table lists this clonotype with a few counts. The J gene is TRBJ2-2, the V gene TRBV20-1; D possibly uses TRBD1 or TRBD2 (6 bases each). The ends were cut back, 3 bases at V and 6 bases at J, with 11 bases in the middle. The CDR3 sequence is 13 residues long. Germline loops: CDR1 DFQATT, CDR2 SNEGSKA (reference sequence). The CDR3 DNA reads TGCAGTGCTAGTATTGGGGGGCCCGGGGAGCTGTTTTTT. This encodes CSASIGGPGELFF.

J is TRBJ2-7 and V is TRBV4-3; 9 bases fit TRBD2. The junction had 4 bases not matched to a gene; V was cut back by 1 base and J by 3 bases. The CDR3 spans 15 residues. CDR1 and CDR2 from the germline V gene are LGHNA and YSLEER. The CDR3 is CASSQALAGLYEQYF. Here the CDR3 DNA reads TGCGCCAGCAGCCAAGCACTAGCGGGCCTCTACGAGCAGTACTTC.

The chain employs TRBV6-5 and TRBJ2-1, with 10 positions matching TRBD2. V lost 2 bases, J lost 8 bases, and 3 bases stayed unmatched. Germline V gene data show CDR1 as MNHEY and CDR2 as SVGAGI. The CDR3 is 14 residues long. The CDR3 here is CASSYKREGYEQFF. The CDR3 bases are TGTGCCAGCAGTTACAAGCGGGAGGGCTATGAGCAGTTCTTC.